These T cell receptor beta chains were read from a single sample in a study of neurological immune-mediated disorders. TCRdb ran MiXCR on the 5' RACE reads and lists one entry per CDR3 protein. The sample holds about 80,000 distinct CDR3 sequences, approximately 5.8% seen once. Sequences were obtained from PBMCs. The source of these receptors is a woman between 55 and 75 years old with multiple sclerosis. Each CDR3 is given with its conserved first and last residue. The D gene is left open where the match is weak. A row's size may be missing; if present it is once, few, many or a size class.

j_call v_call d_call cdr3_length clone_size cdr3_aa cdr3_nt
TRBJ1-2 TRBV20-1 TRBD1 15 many CSASSRQGVNYGYTF TGCAGTGCGAGTTCCAGACAGGGGGTCAACTATGGCTACACCTTC
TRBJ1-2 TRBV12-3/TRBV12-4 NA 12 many CASSPQGYGYTF TGTGCCAGCAGTCCGCAGGGCTATGGCTACACCTTC
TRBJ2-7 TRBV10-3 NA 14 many CAISAGPLSYEQYF TGTGCCATCAGCGCCGGGCCTCTCTCCTACGAGCAGTACTTC
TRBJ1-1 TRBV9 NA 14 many CASSVVGGGTEAFF TGTGCCAGCAGCGTAGTTGGAGGCGGAACTGAAGCTTTCTTT
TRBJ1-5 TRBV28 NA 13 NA CATPGIAGQPQHF TGTGCCACTCCGGGTATCGCAGGTCAGCCCCAGCATTTT
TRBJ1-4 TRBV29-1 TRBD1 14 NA CSVGAGTEPEKLFF TGCAGCGTTGGGGCCGGGACAGAGCCTGAAAAACTGTTTTTT
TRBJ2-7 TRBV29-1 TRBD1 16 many CSVSKPFGQGSYEQYF TGCAGCGTTTCTAAGCCTTTCGGACAGGGCTCCTACGAGCAGTACTTC
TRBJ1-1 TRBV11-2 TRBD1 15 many CASSSPIAGGVEAFF TGTGCCAGCAGCTCCCCTATCGCAGGGGGAGTTGAAGCTTTCTTT
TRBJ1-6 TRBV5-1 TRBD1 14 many CASSFGQENSPLHF TGCGCCAGCAGCTTCGGACAGGAGAATTCACCCCTCCACTTT
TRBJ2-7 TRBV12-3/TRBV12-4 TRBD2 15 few CASSRERGYSYEQYF TGTGCCAGCAGCCGGGAGCGGGGGTATTCCTACGAGCAGTACTTC
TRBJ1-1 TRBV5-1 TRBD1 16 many CASSRSTGGMNTEAFF TGCGCCAGCAGCCGTTCGACAGGGGGCATGAACACTGAAGCTTTCTTT
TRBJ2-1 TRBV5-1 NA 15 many CASSFRGFSYNEQFF TGCGCCAGCAGCTTCAGGGGATTCTCCTACAATGAGCAGTTCTTC
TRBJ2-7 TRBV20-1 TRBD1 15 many CSARDQTGGHYEQYF TGCAGTGCTAGAGACCAGACAGGGGGCCACTACGAGCAGTACTTC
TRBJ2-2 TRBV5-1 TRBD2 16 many CASGAGHPQGTGELFF TGCGCCAGCGGAGCGGGGCACCCGCAGGGCACCGGGGAGCTGTTTTTT
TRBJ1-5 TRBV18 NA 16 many CASSPPQGGRGQPQHF TGTGCCAGCTCACCACCTCAAGGGGGGCGTGGGCAGCCCCAGCATTTT
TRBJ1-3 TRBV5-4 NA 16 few CASSLAPSFTGNTIYF TGTGCCAGCAGCTTGGCCCCCAGTTTCACTGGAAACACCATATATTTT
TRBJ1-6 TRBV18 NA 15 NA CASSGGTGNNSPLHF TGTGCCAGCTCAGGCGGGACCGGCAATAATTCACCCCTCCACTTT
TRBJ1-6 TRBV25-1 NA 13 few CASRQGYNSPLHF TGTGCCAGCAGACAGGGTTATAATTCACCCCTCCACTTT
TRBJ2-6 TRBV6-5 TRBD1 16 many CASSYGDRAGANVLTF TGTGCCAGCAGTTACGGGGACAGGGCCGGGGCCAACGTCCTGACTTTC
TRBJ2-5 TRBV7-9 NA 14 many CASSPLRLQETQYF TGTGCCAGCAGCCCCTTGCGGCTCCAAGAGACCCAGTACTTC
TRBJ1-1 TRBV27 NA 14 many CASSLSWANTEAFF TGTGCCAGCAGTTTATCGTGGGCTAACACTGAAGCTTTCTTT
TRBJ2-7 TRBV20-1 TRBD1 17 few CSARDSETGQGIYEQYF TGCAGTGCTAGAGATTCGGAAACGGGACAGGGGATTTACGAGCAGTACTTC
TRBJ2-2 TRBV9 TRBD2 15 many CASSVGGGYTGELFF TGTGCCAGCAGCGTTGGCGGGGGTTACACCGGGGAGCTGTTTTTT
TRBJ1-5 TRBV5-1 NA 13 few CASSLGINQPQHF TGCGCCAGCAGCTTGGGAATCAATCAGCCCCAGCATTTT
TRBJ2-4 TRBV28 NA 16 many CASTPGPQAGKNIQYF TGTGCCAGCACCCCGGGCCCGCAGGCGGGGAAAAACATTCAGTACTTC
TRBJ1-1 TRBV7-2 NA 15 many CASSPSRLENTEAFF TGTGCCAGCAGCCCCTCGCGACTAGAGAACACTGAAGCTTTCTTT
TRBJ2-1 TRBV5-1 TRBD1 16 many CASSFRTGLLYNEQFF TGCGCCAGCAGCTTCCGGACAGGCCTACTATACAATGAGCAGTTCTTC
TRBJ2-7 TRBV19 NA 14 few CASSIAGVSYEQYF TGTGCCAGTAGTATTGCAGGGGTCTCCTACGAGCAGTACTTC
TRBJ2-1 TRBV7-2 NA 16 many CASSLVSGEINNEQFF TGTGCCAGCAGCTTAGTGTCGGGGGAAATCAACAATGAGCAGTTCTTC
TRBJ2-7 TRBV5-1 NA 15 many CASTNPGASSYEQYF TGCGCCAGCACCAACCCAGGCGCTAGCTCCTACGAGCAGTACTTC
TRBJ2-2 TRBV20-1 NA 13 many CTMWAGNTGELFF TGCACCATGTGGGCGGGTAACACCGGGGAGCTGTTTTTT
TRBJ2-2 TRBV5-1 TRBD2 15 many CASSLASGNTGELFF TGCGCCAGCAGCTTGGCTAGCGGGAACACCGGGGAGCTGTTTTTT
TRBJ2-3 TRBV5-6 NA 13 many CASSTPTTDTQYF TGTGCCAGCAGCACCCCTACCACAGATACGCAGTATTTT
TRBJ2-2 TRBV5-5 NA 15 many CASSHAEGRTGELFF TGTGCCAGCAGCCACGCAGAGGGGAGGACCGGGGAGCTGTTTTTT
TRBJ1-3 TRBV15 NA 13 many CATSRVQSNTIYF TGTGCCACCAGCAGAGTACAGTCGAACACCATATATTTT
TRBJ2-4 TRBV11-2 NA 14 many CASSLAGDSNIQYF TGTGCCAGCAGCTTAGCCGGGGACTCAAACATTCAGTACTTC
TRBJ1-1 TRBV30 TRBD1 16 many CAWEGTGNFGYTEAFF TGTGCCTGGGAAGGGACAGGGAATTTTGGTTACACTGAAGCTTTCTTT
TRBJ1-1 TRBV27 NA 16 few CASSFAGVGVRTEAFF TGTGCCAGCAGTTTCGCAGGGGTTGGTGTTCGGACTGAAGCTTTCTTT
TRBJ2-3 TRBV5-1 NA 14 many CASSSQGAADTQYF TGCGCCAGCAGCTCACAGGGTGCGGCAGATACGCAGTATTTT
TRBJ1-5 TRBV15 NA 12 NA CATSGGNQPQHF TGTGCCACCAGCGGGGGAAATCAGCCCCAGCATTTT
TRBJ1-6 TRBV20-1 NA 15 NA CSAPEGAFGNSPLHF TGCAGTGCCCCAGAAGGGGCGTTTGGTAATTCACCCCTCCACTTT
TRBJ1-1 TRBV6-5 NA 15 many CASSYSAGMNTEAFF TGTGCCAGCAGTTACTCGGCAGGGATGAACACTGAAGCTTTCTTT
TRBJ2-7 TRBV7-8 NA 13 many CASSLQDTGEQYF TGTGCCAGCAGCTTACAGGACACGGGCGAGCAGTACTTC
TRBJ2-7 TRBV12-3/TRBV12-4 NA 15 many CASSLALGGTYEQYF TGTGCCAGCAGTTTAGCGCTTGGGGGAACCTACGAGCAGTACTTC
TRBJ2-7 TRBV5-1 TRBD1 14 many CASKPAGQGNEQYF TGCGCCAGCAAACCGGCGGGACAGGGAAACGAGCAGTACTTC
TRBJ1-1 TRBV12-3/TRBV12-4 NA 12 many CASSLRQGKAFF TGTGCCAGCAGTTTAAGGCAGGGTAAAGCTTTCTTT